This T cell receptor beta chain was recorded in a study of Graves' ophthalmopathy and Graves' hyperthyroidism. Study observations and caveats: Most expanded thyroid clonotypes above 0.001 frequency also appeared in blood. Ophthalmopathy progression cases were predicted by the model with approximately 66% sensitivity and roughly 72% specificity.

The CDR3 has 14 amino acids. V trimming: 6 bases; J trimming: 3 bases; junction bases outside the gene matches: 4. The germline CDR1 and CDR2 sequences are LNHDA and SQIVND (reference sequence). Using RNA transcripts, the TCR beta CDR3 regions were amplified. First-round RT-PCR relied on HTBI primers, and a second-round multiplex PCR came next. TCRdb re-analysed the multiplex PCR reads in MiXCR, keeping a single row per CDR3 protein. The table shows hundreds of thousands of distinct CDR3 sequences, with about 20% occurring only once. The sample holds many counts of this clonotype. Its antigen is as yet unknown.

The sample was peripheral blood. The J gene is TRBJ2-5, the V gene TRBV19, with 10 nucleotides matching TRBD2. This TCR was sampled from a woman aged 18 to 35 with stable Graves' hyperthyroidism. Some clones in this sample may be carry-over from other donors' samples. CDR3 in amino acids: CASRHSGGKETQYF. CDR3 coding DNA: TGTGCCAGTAGACATAGCGGGGGGAAAGAGACCCAGTACTTC. The complete variable domain, with remaining parts taken from reference TRBV19 and TRBJ2-5, reads DGGITQSPKYLFRKEGQNVTLSCEQNLNHDAMYWYRQDPGQGLRLIYYSQIVNDFQKGDIAEGYSVSREKKESFPLTVTSAQKNPTAFYLCASRHSGGKETQYFGPGTRLLVL.